The clone carrying this T cell receptor (beta chain) has at least ten counts. The antigen is not known. This sample was included in a study of memory CD4+ T cells and cytomegalovirus serostatus. Notes on the study in general: Of about 150 reported CMV TCRbeta sequences, around 62 were found in memory CD4+ repertoires.

Trimming took off 4 bases at V and 15 bases at J, with 16 bases between the two ends. CDR3 length: 12 residues. Germline V gene lookup returns CDR1 SGHTA and CDR2 FQGNSA. Single viable CD3+CD4+CD8-CD45RO+ cells were sorted as the memory CD4+ T cells. After thawing, CD4+ T cells were positively selected. Per the original data handling: Out-of-frame sequences were removed, leaving 2,204,828 distinct TCRbeta sequences. Produced via immunoSEQ multiplex PCR; TCRdb's table is partial and in-frame only. The DNA gave D and trimming, while V, J and clone size come from that table. The profile shows about 75,000 clones, around 78% of them singletons.

The receptor's source is an adult in good health and CMV-seropositive. What was sequenced was memory CD4+ T cells from blood. This chain joins TRBV7-2 and TRBJ2-1; possibly TRBD1 or TRBD2 for D (5 bases each). Written as DNA, the CDR3 is TGTGCCAGCAGCTCCGCGGCCCAGAGGGGGTTCTTC. Translation: CASSSAAQRGFF.